This T cell receptor (beta chain) was observed in a study of T cells expressing NK-cell markers. The wider study: HCMV serostatus: seven of eight sequenced donors positive, one negative.

TCRdb re-analyzed the 5' RACE reads; it lists each CDR3 protein once, without DNA. The specimen's table records 500,000 to 600,000 distinct CDR3 sequences. The CDR3 runs to 13 residues. In germline, CDR1 is SEHNR, CDR2 FQNEAQ (reference sequence). Specimen: blood T cells: a sorted CD56 or NKG2C T cell subset, CD4+ or CD8+ T cells, or bulk PBMC T cells (not recorded which). This TCR was recovered from a man aged 18 to 30 in good health. This rearrangement joins TRBV7-9 to TRBJ1-5; the D call of TRBD1 rests on TCRdb alone, since no DNA is present to check it. This CDR3 reads CASSIDRAQPQHF.